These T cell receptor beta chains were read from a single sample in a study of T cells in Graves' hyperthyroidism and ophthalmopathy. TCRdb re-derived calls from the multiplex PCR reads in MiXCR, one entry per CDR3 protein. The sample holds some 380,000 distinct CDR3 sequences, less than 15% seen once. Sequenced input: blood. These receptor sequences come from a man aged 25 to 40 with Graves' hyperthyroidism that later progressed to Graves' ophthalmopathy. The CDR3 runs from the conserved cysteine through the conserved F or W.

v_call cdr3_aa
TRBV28 CASRTGTGNTGELFF
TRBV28 CASSSDAWEIDYGYTF
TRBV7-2 CASSSLDSLSTDTQYF
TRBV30 CAWREGGRGYGYTF
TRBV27 CASSLYSPADSPLHF
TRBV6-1 CASSISGAITGELFF
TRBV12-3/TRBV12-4 CASSRSGGYEQYF
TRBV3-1 CASSQDLPSYGYTF
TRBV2 CASNLLAGGQETQYF
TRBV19 CASSIGTGISNQPQHF
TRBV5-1 CASSLQGADTGELFF
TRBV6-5 CASSYSGGTGETQYF
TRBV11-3 CASSLDGQATYEQYF
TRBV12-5 CASRRDLSGGVQETQYF
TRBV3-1 CASSQERGRSGGGQFF
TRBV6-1 CASSEGDRGEQYF
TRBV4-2 CASSHPRTGIEKLFF
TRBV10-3 CAISESRWGVTNEQYF
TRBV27 CASSLSGQPNQPQHF
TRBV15 CATSGSSGLSYNEQFF